One and the same sample provided the 18 T cell receptor beta chains below, sequenced in a study of cytomegalovirus exposure and HLA in healthy donors. This PCR relied on a set of 60 Vbeta primers and 13 Jbeta primers. The protocol was immunoSEQ multiplex PCR, while the TCRdb copy is restricted to in-frame clones and leaves out a portion. The table lists roughly 180,000 clones, 70% to 90% of them singletons. Sequencing input: PBMCs. The receptors originated from a man between 18 and 29 years old in good health and CMV-seropositive.

V is TRBV7-8 and J is TRBJ2-7, with TRBD2 matching over 10 bases. V was clipped by 1 base and J by 3 bases; unmatched bases: 6. The CDR3 contains 16 residues. Germline V gene lookup returns CDR1 SGHVS and CDR2 FQNEAQ. In nucleotides, the CDR3 is TGTGCCAGCAGCTTAGTTGGGAGCGGGGGGGGCTACGAGCAGTACTTC. It translates to CASSLVGSGGGYEQYF.

The chain is built from TRBV11-2 and TRBJ1-1; D might be TRBD1 (5 bases). Trimming removed 3 bases at V and 5 bases at J, with 19 bases between. Germline V gives CDR1 SGHAT, CDR2 FQNNGV. The CDR3 runs 16 residues. The CDR3 region is CASSLRGLELETEAFF. CDR3 sequence (DNA): TGTGCCAGCAGCTTGCGGGGCTTGGAATTGGAGACTGAAGCTTTCTTT. Full variable domain (missing parts from reference TRBV11-2 and TRBJ1-1): EAGVAQSPRYKIIEKRQSVAFWCNPISGHATLYWYQQILGQGPKLLIQFQNNGVVDDSQLPKDRFSAERLKGVDSTLKIQPAKLEDSAVYLCASSLRGLELETEAFFGQGTRLTVV.

The chain links TRBV7-6 to TRBJ2-7, with D possibly TRBD2 on 6 matching bases. CDR1 SGHVS and CDR2 FNYEAQ come from the germline V gene. Deletions cut 4 bases from V and 5 bases from J, with 12 bases between. The CDR3 runs 13 residues. Written as DNA, the CDR3 is TGTGCCAGCAGCTCAAACCGGGAGCACGAGCAGTACTTC. Amino acid sequence: CASSSNREHEQYF. The full variable domain, with the rest looked up from reference TRBV7-6 and TRBJ2-7, is GAGVSQSPRYKVTKRGQDVALRCDPISGHVSLYWYRQALGQGPEFLTYFNYEAQQDKSGLPNDRFSAERPEGSISTLTIQRTEQRDSAMYRCASSSNREHEQYFGPGTRLTVT.

The V call is TRBV19, the J call TRBJ1-1; D is uncertain. The germline CDR1 and CDR2 sequences are LNHDA and SQIVND (reference sequence). The CDR3 consists of 14 residues. The V and J ends lost 6 bases and 4 bases respectively, with 15 bases between them. The CDR3 sequence is CASRGDWGGTEAFF. The CDR3 DNA sequence: TGTGCCAGTAGGGGAGATTGGGGAGGCACTGAAGCTTTCTTT. The entire variable domain, with the rest obtained from reference TRBV19 and TRBJ1-1, is as follows: DGGITQSPKYLFRKEGQNVTLSCEQNLNHDAMYWYRQDPGQGLRLIYYSQIVNDFQKGDIAEGYSVSREKKESFPLTVTSAQKNPTAFYLCASRGDWGGTEAFFGQGTRLTVV.

V and J are TRBV18 and TRBJ2-4; TRBD1 might be the D (6 bases). The germline gives CDR1 KGHSH, CDR2 LQKENI. Trimming removed 6 bases from V and 0 bases from J, with 18 bases in between. This CDR3 is 17 amino acids long. DNA for the CDR3: TGTGCCAGCTCTTTTACGGACAGTCCTCTAGCCAAAAACATTCAGTACTTC. This encodes CASSFTDSPLAKNIQYF.

The chain couples TRBV4-1 to TRBJ2-4, with D uncertain. Trimming took 1 base from V and 0 from J, leaving 7 bases between them. The length of the CDR3 is 15 residues. Germline values: CDR1 MGHRA, CDR2 YSYEKL. The CDR3: CASSQGGLAKNIQYF. The CDR3 coding sequence is TGCGCCAGCAGCCAAGGCGGATTAGCCAAAAACATTCAGTACTTC.

V is TRBV25-1 and J is TRBJ2-7, with a weak D call TRBD1 (6 bases). CDR3 length: 12 amino acids. V lost 5 bases and J lost 4, with 9 bases in between. CDR1 and CDR2 from the germline V gene are MGHDK and SYGVNS. CDR3 protein: CASSKQGYEQYF. DNA of the CDR3: TGTGCCAGCAGTAAGCAGGGGTACGAGCAGTACTTC.

As to this clone: One junction end disagrees with the germline gene, perhaps due to a read error. The chain couples TRBV6-6 to TRBJ2-4, with D perhaps matching TRBD1 (5 bases). The CDR3 covers 12 residues. CDR1 is MNHNY and CDR2 is SVGAGI in the germline V gene (reference sequence). CDR3 protein: CASSYSKDIQYF. The CDR3 DNA reads as TGTGCCAGCAGTTACTCGAAGGACATCCAGTACTTC.

V is TRBV7-6 and J is TRBJ2-1, with D possibly matching TRBD1 (5 bases). V was clipped by 4 bases and J by 5 bases, with 12 bases between them. This CDR3 has 14 amino acids. The germline V gene has CDR1 SGHVS and CDR2 FNYEAQ. CDR3 residues: CASSSNRQNNEQFF. The DNA for the CDR3 is TGTGCCAGCAGCTCCAACCGACAGAACAATGAGCAGTTCTTC.

This chain connects TRBV18 to TRBJ2-3; tentative D call: TRBD1 (7 bases). The length of the CDR3 is 14 residues. V was trimmed by 8 bases and J by 2 bases, leaving 14 bases between them. The V gene's germline CDR1 is KGHSH and CDR2 LQKENI. CDR3 residues: CASRGGGATDTQYF. Written as DNA, the CDR3 is TGTGCCAGCCGCGGAGGGGGCGCCACAGATACGCAGTATTTT.

This clone was counted a single time. This chain joins TRBV7-2 and TRBJ2-3; a weak D match, TRBD2 (5 bases). V was pared by 6 bases and J by 4 bases, with 17 bases between. Germline V CDR1 and CDR2: SGHTA, FQGNSA. The CDR3 totals 15 residues. CDR3 sequence: CASRTTGKISDTQYF. The CDR3 DNA follows: TGTGCCAGCAGAACGACGGGAAAAATATCAGATACGCAGTATTTT.

The count of this clone is one. V usage is TRBV29-1 and J usage is TRBJ2-5, with a tentative D call TRBD2 (5 bases). In germline, CDR1 is SQVTM, CDR2 ANQGSEA. V dropped 6 bases and J dropped 11 bases, with 16 bases sitting between them. The CDR3 is 11 amino acids. In DNA form, the CDR3 reads TGCAGCGTGGTCCTCGCTTCGGGGCAGTACTTC. Amino acids: CSVVLASGQYF.

This rearrangement joins TRBV2 to TRBJ2-5, with TRBD1 matching 9 bases. The V and J ends lost 8 bases and 4 bases, in that order; junction bases with no gene match: 5. This CDR3 is built from 13 residues. Germline V gene lookup returns CDR1 SNHLY and CDR2 FYNNEI. Written as DNA, the CDR3 is TGTGCCAGCTATGACAGGGGGAGAGAGACCCAGTACTTC. Residues: CASYDRGRETQYF.

The genes are TRBV30 and TRBJ2-1, with 8 bases matching TRBD1. The trim removed 3 bases at V and 7 bases at J, leaving 14 bases unmatched. Germline CDR1 and CDR2: GTSNPN and SVGIG (reference sequence). The CDR3 length is 16 residues. This chain's CDR3 is CAWRYTGGRGRNEQFF. The DNA of the CDR3 is TGTGCCTGGAGGTACACAGGGGGTCGGGGCCGGAATGAGCAGTTCTTC.

This clone was found a few times. The chain's CDR3 is CASRTGGMNTEAFF. The CDR3 region has the DNA TGTGCCAGCAGGACAGGGGGAATGAACACTGAAGCTTTCTTT. J is TRBJ1-1 and V is TRBV6-5, with 9 nucleotides matching TRBD1. V shed 6 bases and J 0 bases; nucleotides not matched to a gene: 2. The germline V gene encodes CDR1 MNHEY and CDR2 SVGAGI. This CDR3 comprises 14 residues.

The V and J genes are TRBV28 and TRBJ2-7; D is uncertain. This CDR3 has 13 residues. Between the trimmed V and J ends, which lost 2 bases and 2 bases, there was a span of 7 bases. Germline-derived CDR1 and CDR2 are MDHEN and SYDVKM. The CDR3 loop is CASSLPPAYEQYF. DNA of the CDR3: TGTGCCAGCAGTTTACCGCCGGCCTACGAGCAGTACTTC.

The V gene is TRBV7-9, the J gene TRBJ2-3; 13 nucleotides match TRBD2. The germline CDR1 and CDR2 sequences are SEHNR and FQNEAQ (reference sequence). J was trimmed by 6 bases and V by 0 bases; bases with no gene match: 0. The CDR3 covers 15 residues. CDR3 protein: CASSLATSGGDTQYF. CDR3 DNA: TGTGCCAGCAGCTTAGCGACTAGCGGGGGGGATACGCAGTATTTT.

The chain couples TRBV6-1 to TRBJ1-2; TRBD1 aligns across 7 bases. The CDR3 spans 13 residues. V lost 5 bases to trimming and J lost 7 bases; unmatched junction nucleotides: 7. From germline, CDR1 is MNHNS and CDR2 SASEGT. The CDR3 bases are TGTGCCAGCAGTTTAGACAGGGTTGTTGGCTACACCTTC. This translates into CASSLDRVVGYTF.